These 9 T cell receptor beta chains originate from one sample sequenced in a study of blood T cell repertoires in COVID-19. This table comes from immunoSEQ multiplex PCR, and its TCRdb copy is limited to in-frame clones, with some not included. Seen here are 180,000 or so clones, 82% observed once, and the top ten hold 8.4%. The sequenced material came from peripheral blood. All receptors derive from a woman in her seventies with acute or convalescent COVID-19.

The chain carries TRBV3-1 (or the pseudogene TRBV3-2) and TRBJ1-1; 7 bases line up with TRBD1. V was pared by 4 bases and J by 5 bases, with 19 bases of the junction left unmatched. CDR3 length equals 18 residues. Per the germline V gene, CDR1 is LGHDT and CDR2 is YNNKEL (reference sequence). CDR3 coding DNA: TGTGCCAGCAGCCCGCGTCGGGGCTACAGGGGTATAAAGACTGAAGCTTTCTTT. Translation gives CASSPRRGYRGIKTEAFF.

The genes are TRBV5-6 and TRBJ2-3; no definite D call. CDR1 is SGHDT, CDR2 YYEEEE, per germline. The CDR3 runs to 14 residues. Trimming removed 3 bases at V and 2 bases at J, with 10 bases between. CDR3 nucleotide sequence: TGTGCCAGCAGCTCCACCAGGTCCACAGATACGCAGTATTTT. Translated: CASSSTRSTDTQYF.

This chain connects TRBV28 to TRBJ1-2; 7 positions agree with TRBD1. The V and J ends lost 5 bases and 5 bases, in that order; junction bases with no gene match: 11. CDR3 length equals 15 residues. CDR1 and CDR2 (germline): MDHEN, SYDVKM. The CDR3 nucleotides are TGTGCCAGCAGTGTAGACCAAGGGACAGCATATGGCTACACCTTC. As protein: CASSVDQGTAYGYTF.

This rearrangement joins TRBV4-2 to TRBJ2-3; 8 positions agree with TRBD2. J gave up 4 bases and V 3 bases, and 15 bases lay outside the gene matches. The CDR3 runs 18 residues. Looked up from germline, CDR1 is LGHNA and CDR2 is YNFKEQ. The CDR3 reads CASSQGGAHGGAADTQYF. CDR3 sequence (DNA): TGTGCCAGCAGCCAGGGAGGGGCGCACGGGGGGGCCGCAGATACGCAGTATTTT.

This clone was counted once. CDR3 nucleotide sequence: TGTGCCAGCAGGACGGACAGGGGCCCTAATTCACCCCTCCACTTT. Amino acid sequence: CASRTDRGPNSPLHF. V usage is TRBV5-4 and J usage is TRBJ1-6; 9 bases fit TRBD1. V dropped 5 bases and J dropped 6; count of bases not matched to a gene: 6. This CDR3 is built from 15 residues. Germline V gene data show CDR1 as SGHNT and CDR2 as YYREEE (reference sequence). The complete variable domain, with remaining parts taken from reference TRBV5-4 and TRBJ1-6, reads ETGVTQSPTHLIKTRGQQVTLRCSSQSGHNTVSWYQQALGQGPQFIFQYYREEENGRGNFPPRFSGLQFPNYSSELNVNALELDDSALYLCASRTDRGPNSPLHFGNGTRLTVT.

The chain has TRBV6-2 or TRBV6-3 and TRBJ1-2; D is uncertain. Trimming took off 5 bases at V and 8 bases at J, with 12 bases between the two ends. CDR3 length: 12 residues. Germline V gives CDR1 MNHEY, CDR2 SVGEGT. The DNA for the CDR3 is TGTGCCAGCAGTCAACTACTCTCCGGCTACACCTTC. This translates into CASSQLLSGYTF.

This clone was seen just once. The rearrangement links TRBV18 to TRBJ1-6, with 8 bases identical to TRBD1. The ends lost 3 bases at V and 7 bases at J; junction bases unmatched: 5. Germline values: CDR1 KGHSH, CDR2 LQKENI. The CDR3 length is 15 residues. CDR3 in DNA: TGTGCCAGCTCACCGGACAGGGTAGGAAATTCACCCCTCCACTTT. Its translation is CASSPDRVGNSPLHF. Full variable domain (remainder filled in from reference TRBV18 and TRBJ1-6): NAGVMQNPRHLVRRRGQEARLRCSPMKGHSHVYWYRQLPEEGLKFMVYLQKENIIDESGMPKERFSAEFPKEGPSILRIQQVVRGDSAAYFCASSPDRVGNSPLHFGNGTRLTVT.

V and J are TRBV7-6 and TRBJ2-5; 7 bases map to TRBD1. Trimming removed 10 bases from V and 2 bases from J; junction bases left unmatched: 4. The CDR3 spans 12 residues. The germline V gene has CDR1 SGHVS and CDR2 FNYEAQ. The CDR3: CATSDRQETQYF. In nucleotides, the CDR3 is TGTGCCACCTCGGACAGGCAAGAGACCCAGTACTTC.

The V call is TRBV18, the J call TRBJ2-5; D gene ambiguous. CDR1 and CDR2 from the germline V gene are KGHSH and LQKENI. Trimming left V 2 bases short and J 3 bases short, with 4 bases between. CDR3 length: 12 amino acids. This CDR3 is CASSPSEETQYF. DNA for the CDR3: TGTGCCAGCTCACCATCCGAAGAGACCCAGTACTTC.